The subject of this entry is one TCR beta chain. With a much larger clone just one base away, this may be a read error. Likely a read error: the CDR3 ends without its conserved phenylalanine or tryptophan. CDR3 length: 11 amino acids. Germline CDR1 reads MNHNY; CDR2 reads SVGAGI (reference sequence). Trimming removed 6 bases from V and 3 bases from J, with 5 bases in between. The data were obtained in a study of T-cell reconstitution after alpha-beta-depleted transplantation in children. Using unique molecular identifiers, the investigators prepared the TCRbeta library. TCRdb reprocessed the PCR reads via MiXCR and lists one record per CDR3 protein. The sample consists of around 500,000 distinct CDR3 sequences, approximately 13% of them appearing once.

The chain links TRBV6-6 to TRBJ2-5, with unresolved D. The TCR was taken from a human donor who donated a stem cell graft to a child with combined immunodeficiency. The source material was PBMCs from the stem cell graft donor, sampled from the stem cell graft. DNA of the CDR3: TGTGCCAGCAGCGACGAAGAGACCCAGTACTGC. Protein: CASSDEETQYC.